A single sample gave rise to the 12 T cell receptor beta chains below, sequenced in a study of T-cell reconstitution after alpha-beta-depleted transplantation in children. Unique molecular identifiers were used in preparing the TCRbeta library. TCRdb itself ran the PCR reads through MiXCR, one entry per CDR3 protein. In the table there are some 830,000 distinct CDR3 sequences, about 16% of which are singletons. Here the sequenced sample was PBMCs, mostly from graft donor cells, taken 360 days after TCRalphabeta/CD19-depleted stem cell transplant. Receptors originate from a male patient between 10 and 17 years old who had a stem cell transplant for acute lymphoblastic leukemia, so the T cells may come from the graft donor.

This clonotype was counted a few times. The rearrangement links TRBV11-2 to TRBJ2-3; no definite D call. Germline CDR1 reads SGHAT; CDR2 reads FQNNGV. This CDR3 region has 14 residues. The V and J ends lost 4 bases and 4 bases respectively, with 12 bases between them. The CDR3 reads CASSSSSWSDTQYF. CDR3 nucleotide sequence: TGTGCCAGCAGCTCGAGCTCGTGGTCAGATACGCAGTATTTT. Full variable domain (rest looked up from reference TRBV11-2 and TRBJ2-3): EAGVAQSPRYKIIEKRQSVAFWCNPISGHATLYWYQQILGQGPKLLIQFQNNGVVDDSQLPKDRFSAERLKGVDSTLKIQPAKLEDSAVYLCASSSSSWSDTQYFGPGTRLTVL.

The genes are TRBV7-2 and TRBJ2-7, with D possibly being TRBD1 or TRBD2 (5 bases each). CDR1 and CDR2 from the germline V gene are SGHTA and FQGNSA. CDR3 length equals 14 residues. V lost 0 bases and J 6 bases, leaving 12 bases between the germline ends. The CDR3 spells CASSLAGTLSEQYF. The CDR3 coding sequence is TGTGCCAGCAGCTTAGCGGGGACGCTAAGCGAGCAGTACTTC.

This clonotype has just a few counts. The genes are TRBV29-1 and TRBJ2-7; D gene unclear. The germline V and J ends were trimmed by 1 base and 3 bases, with 7 bases remaining between them. This CDR3 has 12 residues. CDR1 and CDR2 from the germline V gene are SQVTM and ANQGSEA. The CDR3 loop is CSVEGRDYEQYF. In DNA, the CDR3 is TGCAGCGTTGAAGGTAGGGACTACGAGCAGTACTTC.

This clonotype was recorded a few times. The CDR3 sequence: CSALRDRATYEQYF. The CDR3 nucleotides read TGCAGCGCCCTAAGGGACAGGGCCACCTACGAGCAGTACTTC. The chain links TRBV29-1 to TRBJ2-7; 9 positions match TRBD1. The length of the CDR3 is 14 residues. Losses at the gene ends were 7 bases for V and 2 bases for J; bases not matched to a gene: 9. Germline CDR1 reads SQVTM; CDR2 reads ANQGSEA.

The table lists this clonotype with many counts. V is TRBV10-3 and J is TRBJ2-7; 7 bases match TRBD2. V dropped 2 bases and J dropped 0; count of bases not matched to a gene: 4. The CDR3 is made up of 15 amino acids. CDR1 and CDR2 (germline): ENHRY, SYGVKD. The CDR3 loop reads CAISEGTKGSYEQYF. The CDR3 DNA follows: TGTGCCATCAGTGAGGGGACTAAGGGCTCCTACGAGCAGTACTTC.

This clonotype was seen a handful of times. A read error may explain this, as a much larger clone is one base away. The J gene is TRBJ2-1, the V gene TRBV2; 14 bases are shared with TRBD2. J was trimmed by 9 bases and V by 6 bases; bases with no gene match: 4. The germline gives CDR1 SNHLY, CDR2 FYNNEI. The length of the CDR3 is 14 residues. The CDR3 sequence is CASRGTSGRFEQFF. The CDR3 bases are TGTGCCAGCAGAGGGACTAGCGGGAGATTTGAGCAGTTCTTC.

The chain recombines TRBV11-2 with TRBJ2-7; 9 nucleotides line up with TRBD2. The ends lost 4 bases at V and 4 bases at J; junction bases unmatched: 5. Germline V gene sequence: CDR1 SGHAT, CDR2 FQNNGV. There are 14 residues in the CDR3. The CDR3 spells CASSSLAGRYEQYF. In nucleotides, the CDR3 is TGTGCCAGCAGCTCGCTAGCGGGAAGGTACGAGCAGTACTTC.

The gene calls are TRBV12-3 or TRBV12-4 and TRBJ1-5; 7 positions agree with TRBD1. J lost 6 bases, V lost 7 bases, and 15 bases had no gene match. The CDR3 extends over 16 amino acids. CDR3 in DNA: TGTGCCAGCACTATAGCACAGGGGCGCATGGGTCAGCCCCAGCATTTT. This gives the protein CASTIAQGRMGQPQHF.

This clonotype came up a few times. The chain links TRBV18 to TRBJ1-1; D uncertain. The CDR3 is 17 residues long. V lost 3 bases and J 1 base, leaving 18 bases between the germline ends. Germline assignment: CDR1 KGHSH and CDR2 LQKENI. The CDR3 coding sequence is TGTGCCAGCTCACCGCGCAAACCGGGTAACAGGAACACTGAAGCTTTCTTT. Translated, it gives CASSPRKPGNRNTEAFF.

This clonotype has a handful of counts. The rearrangement joins TRBV5-1 to TRBJ1-4; D unclear. Trimming left V 6 bases short and J 3 bases short, with 9 bases between. Germline CDR1 is SGHRS and CDR2 is YFSETQ. This CDR3 has 13 amino acids. The DNA of the CDR3 is TGCGCCAGCAATGACGGACCTAATGAAAAACTGTTTTTT. It codes for CASNDGPNEKLFF.

This clonotype was recorded at least ten times. CDR3 DNA sequence: TGCAGCGTTGAGGGTCAGGGGATAGAGCACGAGCAGTACTTC. Its protein product is CSVEGQGIEHEQYF. This chain connects TRBV29-1 to TRBJ2-7, with D tentatively TRBD1 (6 bases). V lost 3 bases and J 5 bases, leaving 17 bases between the germline ends. CDR1 is SQVTM, CDR2 ANQGSEA, per germline. CDR3 length: 14 residues.

The table lists this clonotype with a few counts. In DNA, the CDR3 is TGTGCCAGCACCAACTCTTTGATACCGTCCTACGAGCAGTACTTC. It is translated as CASTNSLIPSYEQYF. The rearrangement links TRBV12-3 or TRBV12-4 to TRBJ2-7; D is unclear. The V gene lost 7 bases and the J gene lost 1 base, with 17 bases spanning the gap. The CDR3 is 15 amino acids.